These 5 T cell receptor beta chains were sequenced from one sample in a study of T cells in Graves' hyperthyroidism and ophthalmopathy. The source material, RNA transcripts, was used to amplify TCR beta CDR3 regions. In the first-round RT-PCR of the TCR CDR3, the HTBI primer set was used. TCRdb used MiXCR to reprocess the multiplex PCR reads, holding one entry per CDR3 protein. The sample carries under 400,000 distinct CDR3 sequences, roughly 18% recorded once. Source material: blood. The receptors were gathered from a woman aged 45 to 65 with Graves' hyperthyroidism.

The chain couples TRBV27 to TRBJ1-3, with 8 positions matching TRBD1. The CDR3 contains 16 residues. Germline trimming cut 5 bases from V and 4 bases from J; bases unmatched to any gene: 10. CDR1 MNHEY and CDR2 SMNVEV come from the germline V gene (reference sequence). CDR3 coding DNA: TGTGCCAGCAGTCCGTTCGTGACAGGGGTCGGAAACACCATATATTTT. Amino acid sequence: CASSPFVTGVGNTIYF.

This clonotype showed up many times. V usage is TRBV12-3 or TRBV12-4 and J usage is TRBJ1-2; 7 nucleotides align to TRBD1. V was pared by 5 bases and J by 4 bases, with 4 bases of the junction left unmatched. This CDR3 contains 13 residues. This CDR3 is CASSRQGGYGYTF. CDR3 sequence (DNA): TGTGCCAGCAGTCGACAGGGAGGCTATGGCTACACCTTC.

This clonotype appeared many times. V and J are TRBV6-5 and TRBJ1-1; D may be TRBD1 (5 bases). The V gene lost 0 bases and the J gene lost 2 bases, with 7 bases spanning the gap. Per germline, CDR1 MNHEY and CDR2 SVGAGI. This CDR3 region has 14 residues. The CDR3 DNA reads as TGTGCCAGCAGTTACTCGGGGGACAACACTGAAGCTTTCTTT. Amino acid sequence: CASSYSGDNTEAFF.

The chain uses TRBV11-2 and TRBJ1-1; D remains ambiguous. V was shortened by 5 bases and J by 8 bases, with 12 bases between the two germline ends. The length of the CDR3 is 12 residues. The germline V gene encodes CDR1 SGHAT and CDR2 FQNNGV. The CDR3 spells CASSLSPPEAFF. The CDR3 DNA follows: TGTGCCAGCAGCCTATCCCCCCCAGAAGCTTTCTTT.

This chain links TRBV7-9 with TRBJ2-7; 10 bases agree with TRBD2. The CDR3 is 19 residues long. Per the germline V gene, CDR1 is SEHNR and CDR2 is FQNEAQ (reference sequence). CDR3 loop: CASSLASRLAGDPSFEQYV. The CDR3 DNA reads TGTGCCAGCAGCTTAGCATCGCGTCTAGCGGGGGATCCCTCCTTCGAGCAGTACGTC.